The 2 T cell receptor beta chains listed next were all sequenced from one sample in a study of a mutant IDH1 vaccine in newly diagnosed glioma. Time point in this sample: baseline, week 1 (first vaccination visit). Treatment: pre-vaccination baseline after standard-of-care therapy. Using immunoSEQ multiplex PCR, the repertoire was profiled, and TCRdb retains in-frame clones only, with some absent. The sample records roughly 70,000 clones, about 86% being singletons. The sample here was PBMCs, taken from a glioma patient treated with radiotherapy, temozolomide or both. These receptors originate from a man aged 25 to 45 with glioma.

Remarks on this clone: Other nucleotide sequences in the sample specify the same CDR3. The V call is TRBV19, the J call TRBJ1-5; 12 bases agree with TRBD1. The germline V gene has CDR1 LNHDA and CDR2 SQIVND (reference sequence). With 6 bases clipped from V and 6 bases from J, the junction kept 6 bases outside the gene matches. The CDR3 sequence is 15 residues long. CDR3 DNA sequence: TGTGCCAGTAGAACGGGACAGGGGGCGGGTCAGCCCCAGCATTTT. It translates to CASRTGQGAGQPQHF.

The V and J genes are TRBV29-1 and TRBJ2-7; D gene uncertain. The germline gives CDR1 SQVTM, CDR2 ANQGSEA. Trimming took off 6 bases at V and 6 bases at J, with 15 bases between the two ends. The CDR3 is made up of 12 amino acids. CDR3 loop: CSVKLRFGEQYF. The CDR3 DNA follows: TGCAGCGTGAAATTACGGTTCGGCGAGCAGTACTTC.